Ten or more counts support the clone carrying this TCR beta chain. Its antigen is not known. Deletions cut 6 bases from V and 3 bases from J, with 10 bases between. CDR3 length equals 13 residues. Germline CDR1 and CDR2: MNHEY and SVGAGI. The sample's time point: sample taken at primary tumor resection. Tumor, nontumor lung or frozen PBMC supplied whole RNA, sequenced without sorting. The cohort: under 80 early-stage, untreated non-small cell lung cancer patients. The data stem from a study of spatial heterogeneity in lung cancer. Study as a whole: Every unique TCR and UMI combination, on average, appeared more than ten times in raw reads. Study-level results: Resection blood, more than follow-up blood, showed ubiquitous expanded tumor TCRs.

TCRdb ran MiXCR on the 5' RACE reads and lists one entry per CDR3 protein. The sample holds roughly 39,000 distinct CDR3 sequences, 7.5% seen once. The chain employs TRBV6-5 and TRBJ2-3; D is unresolved. This clonotype originated in a male donor with early-stage non-small cell lung cancer. The specimen comprised PBMCs, sampled at surgery. CDR3 coding DNA: TGTGCCAGCAGGGCCAGACTTACAGATACGCAGTATTTT. Protein product: CASRARLTDTQYF.